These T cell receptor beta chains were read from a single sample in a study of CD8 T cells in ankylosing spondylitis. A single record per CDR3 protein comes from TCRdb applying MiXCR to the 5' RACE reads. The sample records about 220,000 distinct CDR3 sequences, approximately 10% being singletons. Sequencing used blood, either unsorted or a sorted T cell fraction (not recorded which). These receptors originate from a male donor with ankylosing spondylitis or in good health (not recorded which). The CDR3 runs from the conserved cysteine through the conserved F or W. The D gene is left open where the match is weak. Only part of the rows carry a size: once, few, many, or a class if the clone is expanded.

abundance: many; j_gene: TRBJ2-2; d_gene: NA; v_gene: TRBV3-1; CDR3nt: TGTGCCAGCAGCCACTACAGGGAAACCGGGGAGCTGTTTTTT; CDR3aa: CASSHYRETGELFF
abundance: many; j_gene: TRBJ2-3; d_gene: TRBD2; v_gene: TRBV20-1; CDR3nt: TGCAGTGCTAGAGATCGGCCTAGCGGGGGGTATGGGACAGATACGCAGTATTTT; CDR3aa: CSARDRPSGGYGTDTQYF
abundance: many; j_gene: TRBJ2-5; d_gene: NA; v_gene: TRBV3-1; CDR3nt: TGTGCCAGCAGCCAAGAAGGAGGCACTCAAGAGACCCAGTACTTC; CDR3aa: CASSQEGGTQETQYF
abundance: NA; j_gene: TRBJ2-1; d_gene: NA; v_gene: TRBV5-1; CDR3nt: TGCGCCAGCAGCGGCTCGGCGGGGTCGAATGAGCAGTTCTTC; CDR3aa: CASSGSAGSNEQFF
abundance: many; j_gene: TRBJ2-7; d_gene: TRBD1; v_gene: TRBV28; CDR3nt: TGTGCCAGCAGTTTATGGGGACAGGGAGTCTACGAGCAGTACTTC; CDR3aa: CASSLWGQGVYEQYF
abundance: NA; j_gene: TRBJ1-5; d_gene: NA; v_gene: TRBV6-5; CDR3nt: TGTGCCAGCAGTTACACTCGGGTTAATCAGCCCCAGCATTTT; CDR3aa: CASSYTRVNQPQHF
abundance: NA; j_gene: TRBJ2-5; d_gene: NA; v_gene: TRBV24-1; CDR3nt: TGTGCCACCAGCCCCTACACGGGTGAGACCCAGTACTTC; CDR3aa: CATSPYTGETQYF
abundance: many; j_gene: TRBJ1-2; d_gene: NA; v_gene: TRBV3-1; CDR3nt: TGTGCCAGCAGCCAAGGGAACAGCCTTGGCTACACCTTC; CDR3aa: CASSQGNSLGYTF
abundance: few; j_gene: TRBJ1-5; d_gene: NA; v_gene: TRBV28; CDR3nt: TGTGCCAGCAGCTACGGCATAGATCAGCCCCAGCATTTT; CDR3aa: CASSYGIDQPQHF
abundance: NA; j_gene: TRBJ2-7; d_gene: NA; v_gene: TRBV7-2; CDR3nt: TGTGCCAGCGGTTCGAGGGGGGGTCCCTACGAGCAGTACTTC; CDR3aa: CASGSRGGPYEQYF
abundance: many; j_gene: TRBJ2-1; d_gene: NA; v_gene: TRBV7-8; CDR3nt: TGTGCCAGCAGCTTAGTCGGCCAGGGGTACAATGAGCAGTTCTTC; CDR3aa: CASSLVGQGYNEQFF
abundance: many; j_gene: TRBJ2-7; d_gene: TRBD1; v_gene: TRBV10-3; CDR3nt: TGTGCCATCAGTGGGGGGAGGACAGGGGCCTACGAGCAGTACTTC; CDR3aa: CAISGGRTGAYEQYF
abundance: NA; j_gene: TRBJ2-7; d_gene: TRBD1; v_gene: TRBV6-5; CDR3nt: TGTGCCAGCAGTTCAAACCGGGACAGTCGTTACGAGCAGTACTTC; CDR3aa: CASSSNRDSRYEQYF
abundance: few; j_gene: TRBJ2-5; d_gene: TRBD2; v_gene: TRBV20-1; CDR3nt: TGCAGTGCTCTAGCGGGGCACCGAGAGACCCAGTACTTC; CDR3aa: CSALAGHRETQYF
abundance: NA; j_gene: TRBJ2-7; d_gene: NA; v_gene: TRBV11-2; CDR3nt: TGTGCCAGCAGCCCACACTCGGAGGGGAGCGAGCAGTACTTC; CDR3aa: CASSPHSEGSEQYF
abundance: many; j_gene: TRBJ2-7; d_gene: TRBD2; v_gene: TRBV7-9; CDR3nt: TGTGCCAGCAGCTTAGAGGGGACTAGGGAGCAGTACTTC; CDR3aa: CASSLEGTREQYF
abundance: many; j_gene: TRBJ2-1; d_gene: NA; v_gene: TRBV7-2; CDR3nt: TGTGCCAGCAGCTTAGTAGGAACAGCCTACAATGAGCAGTTCTTC; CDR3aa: CASSLVGTAYNEQFF
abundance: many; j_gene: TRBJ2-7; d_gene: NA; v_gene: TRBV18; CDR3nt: TGTGCCAGCTCAACTCGAGTCTACGAGCAGTACTTC; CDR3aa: CASSTRVYEQYF
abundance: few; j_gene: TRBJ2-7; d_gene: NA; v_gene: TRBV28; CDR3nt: TGTGCCAGCAATGAGCAGGGGTCCTACGAGCAGTACTTC; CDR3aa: CASNEQGSYEQYF
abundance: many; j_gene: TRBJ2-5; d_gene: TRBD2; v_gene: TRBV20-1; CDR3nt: TGCAGTGCTAGAAAGCCCGGGACTAGCGGGGTAAAAGAGACCCAGTACTTC; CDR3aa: CSARKPGTSGVKETQYF
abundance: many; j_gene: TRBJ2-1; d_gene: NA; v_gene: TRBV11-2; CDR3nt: TGTGCCAGCAGCCGACTGGGGGGCGGGTACAATGAGCAGTTCTTC; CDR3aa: CASSRLGGGYNEQFF
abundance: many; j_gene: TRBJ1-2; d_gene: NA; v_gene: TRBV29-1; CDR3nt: TGCAGCGTTGAGGGATCGTACAGTCACTATGGCTACACCTTC; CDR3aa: CSVEGSYSHYGYTF
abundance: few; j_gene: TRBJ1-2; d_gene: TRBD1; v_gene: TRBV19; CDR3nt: TGTGCCAGTAGTCCCAGGACAGGGGGAGACTATGGCTACACCTTC; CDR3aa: CASSPRTGGDYGYTF
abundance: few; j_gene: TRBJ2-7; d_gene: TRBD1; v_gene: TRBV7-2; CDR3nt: TGTGCCAGCAGCTTTAGGGGGCTCGAAATTGGGGCCTACGAGCAGTACTTC; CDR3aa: CASSFRGLEIGAYEQYF
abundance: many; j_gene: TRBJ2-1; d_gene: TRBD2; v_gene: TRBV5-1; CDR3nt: TGCGCCAGCAGCCCCGGACTAGCGGGGGGGCGGGGTGAGCAGTTCTTC; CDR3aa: CASSPGLAGGRGEQFF